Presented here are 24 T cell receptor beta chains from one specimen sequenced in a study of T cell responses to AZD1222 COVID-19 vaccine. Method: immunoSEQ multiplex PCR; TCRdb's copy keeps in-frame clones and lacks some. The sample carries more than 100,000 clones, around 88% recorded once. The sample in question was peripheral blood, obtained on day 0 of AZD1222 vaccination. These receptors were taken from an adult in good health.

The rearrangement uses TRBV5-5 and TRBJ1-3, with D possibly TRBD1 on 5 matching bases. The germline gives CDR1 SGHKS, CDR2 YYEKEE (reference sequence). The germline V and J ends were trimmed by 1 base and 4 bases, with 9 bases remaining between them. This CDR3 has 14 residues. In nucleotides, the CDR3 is TGTGCCAGCAGCTTGTGGACATCCGGAAACACCATATATTTT. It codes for CASSLWTSGNTIYF.

The CDR3 region has the DNA TGTGCCAGCAGCTTAGGGACGTCGGACACTGAAGCTTTCTTT. It codes for CASSLGTSDTEAFF. The V and J genes are TRBV7-3 and TRBJ1-1; D perhaps matches TRBD1 (5 bases). Per the germline V gene, CDR1 is SGHTA and CDR2 is FQGTGA. The V end lost 2 bases, the J end lost 3 bases, and 10 bases lay between the germline ends. The CDR3 contains 14 residues.

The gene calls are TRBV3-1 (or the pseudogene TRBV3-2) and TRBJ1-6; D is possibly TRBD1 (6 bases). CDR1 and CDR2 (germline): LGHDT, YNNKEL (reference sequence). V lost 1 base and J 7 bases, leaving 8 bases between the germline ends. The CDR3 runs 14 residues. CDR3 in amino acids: CASSQGQGNSPLHF. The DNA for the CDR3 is TGTGCCAGCAGCCAAGGGCAGGGGAATTCACCCCTCCACTTT.

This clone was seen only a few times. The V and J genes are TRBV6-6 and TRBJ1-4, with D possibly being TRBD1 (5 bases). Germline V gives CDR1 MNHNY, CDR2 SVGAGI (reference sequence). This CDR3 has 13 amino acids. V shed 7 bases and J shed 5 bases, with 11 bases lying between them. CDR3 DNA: TGTGCCAGCACCGGGACGGAGAATGAAAAACTGTTTTTT. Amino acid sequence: CASTGTENEKLFF.

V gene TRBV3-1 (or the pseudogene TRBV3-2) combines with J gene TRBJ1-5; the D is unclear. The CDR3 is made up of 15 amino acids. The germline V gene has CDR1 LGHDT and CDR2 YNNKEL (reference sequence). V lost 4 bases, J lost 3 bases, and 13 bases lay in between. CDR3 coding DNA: TGTGCCAGCAGCCTAAGTTCAACCTTCAATCAGCCCCAGCATTTT. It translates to CASSLSSTFNQPQHF.

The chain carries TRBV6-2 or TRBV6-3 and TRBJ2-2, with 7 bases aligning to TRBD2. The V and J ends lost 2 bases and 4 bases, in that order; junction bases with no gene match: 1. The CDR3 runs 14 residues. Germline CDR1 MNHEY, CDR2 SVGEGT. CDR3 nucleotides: TGTGCCAGCAGTTACCCGGGGGGCACCGGGGAGCTGTTTTTT. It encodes CASSYPGGTGELFF.

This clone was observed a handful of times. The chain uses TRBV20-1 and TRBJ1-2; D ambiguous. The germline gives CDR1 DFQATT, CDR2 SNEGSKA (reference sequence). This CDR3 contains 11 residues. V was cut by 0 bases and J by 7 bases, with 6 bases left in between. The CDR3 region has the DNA TGCAGTGCTAGAGATTATCTTGGCTACACCTTC. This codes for CSARDYLGYTF.

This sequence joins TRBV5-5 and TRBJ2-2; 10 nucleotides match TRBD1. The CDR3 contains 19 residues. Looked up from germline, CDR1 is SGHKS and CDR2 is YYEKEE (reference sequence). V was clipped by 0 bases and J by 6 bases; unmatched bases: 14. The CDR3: CASSLGPGQGSLKAGELFF. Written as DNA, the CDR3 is TGTGCCAGCAGCTTGGGACCGGGACAGGGGAGTTTAAAGGCCGGGGAGCTGTTTTTT.

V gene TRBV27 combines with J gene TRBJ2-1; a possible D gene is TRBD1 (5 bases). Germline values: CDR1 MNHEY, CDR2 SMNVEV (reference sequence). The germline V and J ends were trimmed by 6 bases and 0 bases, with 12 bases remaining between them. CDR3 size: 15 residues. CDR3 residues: CASSPTASSYNEQFF. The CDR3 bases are TGTGCCAGCAGCCCGACAGCGAGCTCCTACAATGAGCAGTTCTTC.

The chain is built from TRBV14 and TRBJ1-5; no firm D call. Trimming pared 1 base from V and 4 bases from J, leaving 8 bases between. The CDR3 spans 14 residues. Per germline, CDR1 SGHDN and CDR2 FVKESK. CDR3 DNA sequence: TGTGCCAGCAGCCAAGGTGCTGGGAATCAGCCCCAGCATTTT. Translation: CASSQGAGNQPQHF.

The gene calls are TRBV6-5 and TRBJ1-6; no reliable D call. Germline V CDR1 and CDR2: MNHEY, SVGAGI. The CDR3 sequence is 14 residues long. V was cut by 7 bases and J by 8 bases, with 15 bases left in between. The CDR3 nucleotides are TGTGCCAGCAACCGACCTTTCGTGGATTCACCCCTCCACTTT. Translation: CASNRPFVDSPLHF.

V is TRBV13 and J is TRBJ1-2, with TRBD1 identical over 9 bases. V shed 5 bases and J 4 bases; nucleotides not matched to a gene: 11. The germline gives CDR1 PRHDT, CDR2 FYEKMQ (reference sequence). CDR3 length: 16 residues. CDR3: CASSRTGTGLGYGYTF. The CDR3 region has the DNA TGTGCCAGCAGCCGAACCGGGACAGGGTTGGGCTATGGCTACACCTTC.

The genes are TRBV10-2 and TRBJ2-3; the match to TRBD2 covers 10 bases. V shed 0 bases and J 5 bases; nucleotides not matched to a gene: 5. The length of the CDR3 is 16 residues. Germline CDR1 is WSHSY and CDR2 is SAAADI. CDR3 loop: CASSESSGGGLDTQYF. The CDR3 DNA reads TGCGCCAGCAGTGAGTCCAGCGGGGGGGGATTAGATACGCAGTATTTT.

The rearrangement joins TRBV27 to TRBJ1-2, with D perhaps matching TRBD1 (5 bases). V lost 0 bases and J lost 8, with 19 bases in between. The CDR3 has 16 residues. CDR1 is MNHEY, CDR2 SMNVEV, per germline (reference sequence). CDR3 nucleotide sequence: TGTGCCAGCAGTTTATCGATGGGCGAGGGGACTTACGGCTACACCTTC. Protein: CASSLSMGEGTYGYTF.

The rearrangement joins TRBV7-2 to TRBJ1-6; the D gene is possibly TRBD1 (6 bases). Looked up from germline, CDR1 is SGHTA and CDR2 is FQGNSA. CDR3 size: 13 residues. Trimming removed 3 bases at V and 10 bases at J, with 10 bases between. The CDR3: CASSLTGGSPLHF. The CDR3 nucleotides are TGTGCCAGCAGCTTGACAGGAGGATCACCCCTCCACTTT. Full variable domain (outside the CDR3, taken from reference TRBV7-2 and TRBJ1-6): GAGVSQSPSNKVTEKGKDVELRCDPISGHTALYWYRQSLGQGLEFLIYFQGNSAPDKSGLPSDRFSAERTGGSVSTLTIQRTQQEDSAVYLCASSLTGGSPLHFGNGTRLTVT.

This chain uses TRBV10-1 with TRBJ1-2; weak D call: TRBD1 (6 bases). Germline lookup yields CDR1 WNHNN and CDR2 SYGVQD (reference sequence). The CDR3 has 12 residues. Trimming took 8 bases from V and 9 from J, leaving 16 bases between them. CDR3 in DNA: TGCGCCAGCGGGGGGGGGCGCAGCAGCTACACCTTC. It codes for CASGGGRSSYTF.

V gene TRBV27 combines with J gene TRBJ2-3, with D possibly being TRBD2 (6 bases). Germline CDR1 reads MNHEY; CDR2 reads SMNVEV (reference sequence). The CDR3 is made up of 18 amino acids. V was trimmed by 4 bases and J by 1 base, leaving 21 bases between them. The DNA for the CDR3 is TGTGCCAGCAGTTCAACTCCCGTTTACGGGGGTGGCACAGATACGCAGTATTTT. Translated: CASSSTPVYGGGTDTQYF.

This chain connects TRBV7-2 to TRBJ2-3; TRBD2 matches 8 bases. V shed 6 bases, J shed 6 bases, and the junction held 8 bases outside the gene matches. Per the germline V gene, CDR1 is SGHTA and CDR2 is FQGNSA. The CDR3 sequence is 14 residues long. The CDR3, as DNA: TGTGCCAGCAGGAAAGCGGGCGGGAGGGATACGCAGTATTTT. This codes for CASRKAGGRDTQYF.

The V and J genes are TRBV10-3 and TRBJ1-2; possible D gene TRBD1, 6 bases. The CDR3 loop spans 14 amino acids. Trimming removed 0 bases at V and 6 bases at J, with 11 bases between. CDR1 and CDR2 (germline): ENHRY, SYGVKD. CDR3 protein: CAISESRTVDGYTF. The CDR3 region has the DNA TGTGCCATCAGTGAGTCGAGGACAGTGGATGGCTACACCTTC.

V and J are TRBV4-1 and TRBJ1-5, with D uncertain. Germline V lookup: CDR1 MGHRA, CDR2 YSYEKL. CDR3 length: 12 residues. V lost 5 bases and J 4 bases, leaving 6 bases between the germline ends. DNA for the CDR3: TGCGCCAGCAGCAGACTTAATCAGCCCCAGCATTTT. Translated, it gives CASSRLNQPQHF.

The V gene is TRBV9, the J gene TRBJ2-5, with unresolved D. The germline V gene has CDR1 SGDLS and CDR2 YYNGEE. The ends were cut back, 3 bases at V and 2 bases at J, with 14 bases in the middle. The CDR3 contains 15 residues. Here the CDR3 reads CASSESGRSQETQYF. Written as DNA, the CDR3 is TGTGCCAGCAGCGAATCGGGCAGATCACAAGAGACCCAGTACTTC.

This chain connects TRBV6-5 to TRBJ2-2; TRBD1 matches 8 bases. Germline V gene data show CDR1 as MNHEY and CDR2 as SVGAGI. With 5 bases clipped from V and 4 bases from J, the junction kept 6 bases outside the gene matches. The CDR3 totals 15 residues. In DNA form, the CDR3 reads TGTGCCAGCAGTCGACAGGGGATGGGCACCGGGGAGCTGTTTTTT. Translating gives CASSRQGMGTGELFF.

CDR3 in amino acids: CASSSALGEQFF. CDR3 DNA sequence: TGTGCCAGCAGTTCCGCCTTGGGTGAGCAGTTCTTC. This chain links TRBV6-5 with TRBJ2-1; D remains ambiguous. Between the trimmed V and J ends, which lost 4 bases and 9 bases, there was a span of 10 bases. Germline CDR1 reads MNHEY; CDR2 reads SVGAGI. The CDR3 loop spans 12 amino acids.

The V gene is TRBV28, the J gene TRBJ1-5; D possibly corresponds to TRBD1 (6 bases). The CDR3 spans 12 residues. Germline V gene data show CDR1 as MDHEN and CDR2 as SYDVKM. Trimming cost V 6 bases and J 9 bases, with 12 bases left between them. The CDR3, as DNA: TGTGCCAGCAGACAGACAGGTCTGCCCCAGCATTTT. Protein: CASRQTGLPQHF.